A selection of T cell receptor beta chains follows, all from one sample in a study of blood T cell repertoires in COVID-19. Libraries were prepared by immunoSEQ multiplex PCR; TCRdb keeps only in-frame clonotypes and omits some of them. The sample lists about 120,000 clones, more than 70% seen once, with over 5% in the top ten. The sample consisted of peripheral blood. These receptors were collected from a man at least 80 years old with active or convalescent COVID-19. The CDR3 runs from the conserved cysteine through the conserved F or W. A D gene is named only where the DNA matches it firmly. Size is stated for part of the rows, as once, few or many counts, or as a class when the clone is expanded.

V,J,D,size,DNA,CDR3
TRBV18,TRBJ1-3,NA,few,TGTGCCAGCTCACCGGACAGAATCGGAAACACCATATATTTT,CASSPDRIGNTIYF
TRBV7-2,TRBJ2-3,TRBD1,NA,TGTGCCAGCAGCCGGAGTACCGGGACAGGGGCGACAGATACGCAGTATTTT,CASSRSTGTGATDTQYF
TRBV12-3/TRBV12-4,TRBJ2-7,NA,NA,TGTGCCAGCACCCATCCACAGCTCTACGAGCAGTACTTC,CASTHPQLYEQYF
TRBV30,TRBJ2-1,TRBD1,NA,TGTGCCTGGTTACGGACAGGGGGCAATGAGCAGTTCTTC,CAWLRTGGNEQFF
TRBV6-2/TRBV6-3,TRBJ1-6,TRBD1,NA,TGTGCCAGCAGTGGACAGGGGCCGGATAATTCACCCCTCCACTTT,CASSGQGPDNSPLHF
TRBV5-6,TRBJ2-1,NA,NA,TGTGCCAGCAGTTCCGTGTACAATGAGCAGTTCTTC,CASSSVYNEQFF
TRBV7-9,TRBJ1-5,NA,NA,TGTGCCAGCAGCCCGGGACACAGCAATCAGCCCCAGCATTTT,CASSPGHSNQPQHF
TRBV5-1,TRBJ1-1,NA,NA,TGCGCCAGCAGCTTAATTGGAGCTGAAGCTTTCTTT,CASSLIGAEAFF
TRBV5-5,TRBJ1-1,NA,NA,TGTGCCAGCAGCTCCTGGCCCGGCGGGAACACTGAAGCTTTCTTT,CASSSWPGGNTEAFF
TRBV6-5,TRBJ1-5,NA,NA,TGTGCCAGCAGGACAGGTTCTAGCAATCAGCCCCAGCATTTT,CASRTGSSNQPQHF
TRBV7-7,TRBJ1-6,NA,NA,TGTGCTAGCAGCCGTGACAGATCATATAATTCACCCCTCCACTTT,CASSRDRSYNSPLHF
TRBV11-2,TRBJ1-1,NA,NA,TGTGCCAGCAGCTCTTCGGGGGGGAGCACTGAAGCTTTCTTT,CASSSSGGSTEAFF
TRBV12-2,TRBJ1-4,NA,NA,TGTGCAAGTCGCTTACGGGGGGCTGCAACTAATGAAAAACTGTTTTTT,CASRLRGAATNEKLFF
TRBV7-2,TRBJ1-2,NA,once,TGTGCCAGCAGCACGGTTAACTATGGCTACACCTTC,CASSTVNYGYTF
TRBV18,TRBJ1-2,NA,NA,TGTGCCAGCTCCCTGGAGACGGGGGGCAACTATGGCTACACCTTC,CASSLETGGNYGYTF
TRBV2,TRBJ2-3,NA,NA,TGTGCCAGCAGTGAACAGGTTACGAATACGCAGTATTTT,CASSEQVTNTQYF
TRBV6-5,TRBJ2-1,TRBD2,NA,TGTGCCAGCAGCTTACTAGCGGGGGGGCTTAATGAGCAGTTCTTC,CASSLLAGGLNEQFF
TRBV6-5,TRBJ2-7,TRBD1,NA,TGTGCCAGCAGTCAGGACAGGGCTTCCTACGAGCAGTACTTC,CASSQDRASYEQYF
TRBV6-5,TRBJ1-1,TRBD1,NA,TGTGCCAGCAGCAAACCGGGACAGGGATACGCTGAAGCTTTCTTT,CASSKPGQGYAEAFF
TRBV9,TRBJ1-5,NA,few,TGTGCCAGCAGCGTGGGCCCTCCTGGGCAGCCCCAGCATTTT,CASSVGPPGQPQHF
TRBV7-9,TRBJ2-1,TRBD2,NA,TGTGCCAGCAGCCCCCAGGGACTAGCGGGCGATGAGCAGTTCTTC,CASSPQGLAGDEQFF
TRBV9,TRBJ1-1,NA,once,TGTGCCAGCAGGGCAGTCGGCGGGGTGAACACTGAAGCTTTCTTT,CASRAVGGVNTEAFF
TRBV5-1,TRBJ2-3,TRBD2,NA,TGCGCCAGCAGGGCGTTTGGCGGGGGGTCCACAGATACGCAGTATTTT,CASRAFGGGSTDTQYF
TRBV11-3,TRBJ2-1,NA,NA,TGTGCCAGCAGTTACTCGGGGTACAATGAGCAGTTCTTC,CASSYSGYNEQFF
TRBV5-6,TRBJ2-7,TRBD1,NA,TGTGCCAGCAGCCGCCACCCCAGGGGGCCCGAACTTTACTACGAGCAGTACTTC,CASSRHPRGPELYYEQYF
TRBV4-3,TRBJ2-7,TRBD2,NA,TGCGCCAGCAGCCAAGAAGGGCTAGCGGGGCGATTCTACGAGCAGTACTTC,CASSQEGLAGRFYEQYF
TRBV6-5,TRBJ1-3,TRBD1,NA,TGTGCCAGCCACAGGGGGCCTGGAAACACCATATATTTT,CASHRGPGNTIYF
TRBV9,TRBJ2-5,TRBD1,NA,TGTGCCAGCAGCGTGGGACAGGGGTCGGAAGAGACCCAGTACTTC,CASSVGQGSEETQYF
TRBV2,TRBJ1-3,TRBD1,NA,TGTGCCAGCATCCCGGGACAGGCCGTCTCTGGAAACACCATATATTTT,CASIPGQAVSGNTIYF
TRBV14,TRBJ2-2,NA,few,TGTGCCAGCAGCCAGGCACAGTCCGGCACCGGGGAGCTGTTTTTT,CASSQAQSGTGELFF
TRBV21-1,TRBJ1-6,NA,NA,TGTGCCAGCAGCAAAGGACAGGGGGGGAACAGCTCCTATAATTCACCCCTCCACTTT,CASSKGQGGNSSYNSPLHF
TRBV7-9,TRBJ1-2,NA,few,TGTGCCAGCAGCTCCACAGGGTCCTATGGCTACACCTTC,CASSSTGSYGYTF
TRBV7-3,TRBJ2-5,TRBD2,NA,TGTGCCAGCAGCCCGGGGACGGGGGGGGAGACCCAGTACTTC,CASSPGTGGETQYF
TRBV27,TRBJ1-4,TRBD1,NA,TGTGCCAGCAGTGCGGGACAGGGAGAAAAACTGTTTTTT,CASSAGQGEKLFF
TRBV6-5,TRBJ1-2,NA,NA,TGTGCCAGCAAAGCCGCTAACTATGGCTACACCTTC,CASKAANYGYTF
TRBV18,TRBJ2-7,NA,NA,TGTGCCAGCTCACCACCTGGCGGAAGCTACGTGCAGTACTTC,CASSPPGGSYVQYF
TRBV29-1,TRBJ2-1,TRBD2,NA,TGCAGCGGTGGTAGAGCGGGGGGACTGGAGTTCTTC,CSGGRAGGLEFF
TRBV6-5,TRBJ1-2,NA,NA,TGTGCCAGCGGCTCTCCGATCTATGGCTACACCTTC,CASGSPIYGYTF
TRBV12-3/TRBV12-4,TRBJ1-2,NA,NA,TGTGCCAGCAGAATGACAAGGGGAGGTGGCTACACCTTC,CASRMTRGGGYTF
TRBV7-9,TRBJ1-6,NA,NA,TGTGCCAGCGGACAGATTAACCTTCCCCTCCACTTT,CASGQINLPLHF
TRBV29-1,TRBJ1-2,NA,once,TGCAGCGTTGAAGGCGGACAGAATCTCTATGGCTACACCTTC,CSVEGGQNLYGYTF
TRBV27,TRBJ1-5,NA,once,TGTGCCAGCAGCTTCGACAGAAGCAATCAGCCCCAGCATTTT,CASSFDRSNQPQHF
TRBV7-2,TRBJ2-7,NA,NA,TGTGCCAGCAGCCCCACCGGGACACATTCCTACGAGCAGTACTTC,CASSPTGTHSYEQYF
TRBV3-1/TRBV3-2,TRBJ2-7,NA,NA,TGTGCCAGCAGCTCATCCGGGGGGCCAGCCTACGAGCAGTACTTC,CASSSSGGPAYEQYF
TRBV2,TRBJ2-4,NA,NA,TGTGCCAGCAGTCCTTCGGGGGTCGGCATTCAGTACTTC,CASSPSGVGIQYF
TRBV5-1,TRBJ1-2,NA,NA,TGCGCCAGCAGCTTGGGAATGGGGGGGAACTATGGCTACACCTTC,CASSLGMGGNYGYTF
TRBV11-2,TRBJ2-5,TRBD2,NA,TGTGCCAGCAGCTCGCACACTAGCGGGGGGGGAGAGACCCAGTACTTC,CASSSHTSGGGETQYF